The 7 T cell receptor beta chains reported below all come from one sample, sequenced in a study of OX40 agonist ivuxolimab in advanced cancers. Measured with immunoSEQ multiplex PCR; TCRdb has only the in-frame clones, and not every one. Of about 36,000 clones listed, about 77% are singletons. Here the sequenced sample was CD4+ or CD8+ T cells sorted from blood, taken in a trial of the OX40 agonist ivuxolimab. Receptor source: an adult with an advanced solid tumor such as melanoma, head and neck, liver or kidney cancer.

This clone has just a few counts. The chain uses TRBV27 and TRBJ1-2, with a possible D match to TRBD1 (6 bases). The germline CDR1 and CDR2 sequences are MNHEY and SMNVEV (reference sequence). The CDR3 covers 16 residues. V dropped 4 bases and J dropped 6 bases, with 21 bases sitting between them. The CDR3, as DNA: TGTGCCAGCAGTTCTATCGGACAGCTTTTAGGAAATGGCTACACCTTC. Encoded protein: CASSSIGQLLGNGYTF.

This rearrangement joins TRBV19 to TRBJ1-1; a possible D gene is TRBD1 (5 bases). The germline V gene has CDR1 LNHDA and CDR2 SQIVND (reference sequence). The CDR3 spans 17 residues. The ends were cut back, 2 bases at V and 3 bases at J, with 19 bases in the middle. DNA of the CDR3: TGTGCCAGTAGTATACTCCCAGTTGGGGGGTTAGACACTGAAGCTTTCTTT. Protein product: CASSILPVGGLDTEAFF.

This clone was detected a few times. The rearrangement uses TRBV2 and TRBJ2-6; the D gene is possibly TRBD2 (6 bases). V was clipped by 5 bases and J by 0 bases, with 17 bases between them. The CDR3 runs to 18 residues. The germline V gene has CDR1 SNHLY and CDR2 FYNNEI. As DNA, the CDR3 is TGTGCCAGCAGTCCTTGGGAGGTGATAAGCTCTGGGGCCAACGTCCTGACTTTC. This sequence encodes CASSPWEVISSGANVLTF.

This clone has only a few counts. The rearrangement joins TRBV28 to TRBJ1-1; a possible D gene is TRBD1 (5 bases). The germline V gene encodes CDR1 MDHEN and CDR2 SYDVKM. The CDR3 is 19 amino acids. Trimming took off 6 bases at V and 0 bases at J, with 26 bases between the two ends. In DNA, the CDR3 is TGTGCCAGCAGCCTAACCCAGGGACGGCGGAACGATTTGAACACTGAAGCTTTCTTT. Residues: CASSLTQGRRNDLNTEAFF.

This clone was seen only a few times. The chain is built from TRBV5-6 and TRBJ2-7; 10 nucleotides align to TRBD2. Germline V CDR1 and CDR2: SGHDT, YYEEEE. The CDR3 length is 13 residues. Trimming removed 4 bases from V and 3 bases from J; junction bases left unmatched: 1. The chain's CDR3 is CASSGLADYEQYF. The CDR3 nucleotides read TGTGCCAGCAGCGGACTAGCGGACTACGAGCAGTACTTC.

This clone was recorded a few times. CDR3 loop: CASSWWGGNTEAFF. For the CDR3, the DNA is TGTGCCAGCAGCTGGTGGGGTGGGAACACTGAAGCTTTCTTT. This chain uses TRBV7-2 with TRBJ1-1; no firm D call. Germline V CDR1 and CDR2: SGHTA, FQGNSA. Trimming removed 4 bases from V and 1 base from J, with 10 bases in between. The CDR3 is 14 amino acids.

The chain has TRBV5-4 and TRBJ1-6, with a tentative D call TRBD1 (5 bases). In germline, CDR1 is SGHNT, CDR2 YYREEE (reference sequence). CDR3 size: 15 residues. V lost 0 bases, J lost 6 bases, and 10 bases lay in between. The DNA of the CDR3 is TGTGCCAGCAGCTTGGGTGCAGGGCTTAATTCACCCCTCCACTTT. Translated, it gives CASSLGAGLNSPLHF.